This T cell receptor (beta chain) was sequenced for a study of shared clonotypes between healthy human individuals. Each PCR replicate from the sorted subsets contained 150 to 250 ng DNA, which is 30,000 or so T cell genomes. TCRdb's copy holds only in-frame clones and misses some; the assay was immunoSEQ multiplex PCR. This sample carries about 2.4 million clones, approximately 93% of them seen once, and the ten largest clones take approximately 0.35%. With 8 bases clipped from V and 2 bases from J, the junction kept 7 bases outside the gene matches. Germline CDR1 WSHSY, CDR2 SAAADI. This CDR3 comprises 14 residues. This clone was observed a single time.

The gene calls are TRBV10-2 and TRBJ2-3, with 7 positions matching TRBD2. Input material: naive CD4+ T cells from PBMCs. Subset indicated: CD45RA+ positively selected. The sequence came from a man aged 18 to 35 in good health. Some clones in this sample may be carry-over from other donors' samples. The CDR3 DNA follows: TGCGCCAGCGCACTAGCGCGAGACACAGATACGCAGTATTTT. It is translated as CASALARDTDTQYF.